The clone carrying this T cell receptor beta chain was counted a few times. Antigen unknown. The entry originates in a study of human T cells and chemical hapten exposure. Regarding the study as a whole: Significantly more large CDR3 similarity clusters were formed by expanded TCRs than by controls.

This CDR3 is 15 amino acids long. Trimming left V 4 bases short and J 7 bases short, with 14 bases between. Germline CDR1 reads ENHRY; CDR2 reads SYGVKD. Each CDR3 protein is one row after TCRdb ran MiXCR on the RACE reads. The table records roughly 200,000 distinct CDR3 sequences, more than 20% of them present only once. Sample time point: patch test 3, about 24 weeks after DPC sensitization. Treatment reported: therapeutic diphenylcyclopropenone sensitization with weekly scalp DPC. Each donor was an alopecia patient between 18 and 70 years of age who qualified for DPC. This clonotype was sampled from a woman aged 40-49 years with alopecia areata. Some clones in this sample may be carry-over from other donors' samples. The chain carries TRBV10-3 and TRBJ1-6; weak D call: TRBD1 (5 bases). The material sequenced was whole blood, taken in connection with sensitization to the hapten diphenylcyclopropenone (DPC). The CDR3: CAISGGQGGNSPLHF. The CDR3 bases are TGTGCCATCAGTGGGGGCCAGGGAGGGAATTCACCCCTCCACTTT.